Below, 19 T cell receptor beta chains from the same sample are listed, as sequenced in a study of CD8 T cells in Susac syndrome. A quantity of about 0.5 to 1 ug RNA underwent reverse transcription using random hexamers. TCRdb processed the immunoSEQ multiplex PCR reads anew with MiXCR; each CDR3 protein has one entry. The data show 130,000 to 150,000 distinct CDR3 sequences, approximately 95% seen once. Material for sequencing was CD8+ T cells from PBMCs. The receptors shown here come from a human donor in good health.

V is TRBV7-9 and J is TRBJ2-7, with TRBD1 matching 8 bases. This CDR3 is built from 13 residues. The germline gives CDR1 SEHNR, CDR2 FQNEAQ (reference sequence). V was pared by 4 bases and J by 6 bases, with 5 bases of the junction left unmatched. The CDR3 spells CASSSRGQVEQYF. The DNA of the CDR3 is TGTGCCAGCAGCTCGAGGGGACAGGTCGAGCAGTACTTC.

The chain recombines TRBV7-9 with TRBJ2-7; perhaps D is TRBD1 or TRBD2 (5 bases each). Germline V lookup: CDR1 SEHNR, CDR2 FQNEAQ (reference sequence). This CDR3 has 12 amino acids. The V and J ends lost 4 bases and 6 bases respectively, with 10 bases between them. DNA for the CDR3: TGTGCCAGCAGCTCCCGGGACGGCGAGCAGTACTTC. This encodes CASSSRDGEQYF.

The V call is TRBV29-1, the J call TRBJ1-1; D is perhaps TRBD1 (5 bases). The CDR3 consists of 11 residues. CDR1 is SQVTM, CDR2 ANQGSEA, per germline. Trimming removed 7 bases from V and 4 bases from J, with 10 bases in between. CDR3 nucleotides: TGCAGCGATGCGGGGGGCACTGAAGCTTTCTTT. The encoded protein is CSDAGGTEAFF.

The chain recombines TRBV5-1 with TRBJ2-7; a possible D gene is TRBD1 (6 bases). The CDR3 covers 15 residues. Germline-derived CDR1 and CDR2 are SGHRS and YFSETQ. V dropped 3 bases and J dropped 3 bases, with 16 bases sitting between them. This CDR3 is CASSSGVGGVYEQYF. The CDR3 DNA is TGCGCCAGCAGCTCCGGAGTAGGGGGAGTCTACGAGCAGTACTTC.

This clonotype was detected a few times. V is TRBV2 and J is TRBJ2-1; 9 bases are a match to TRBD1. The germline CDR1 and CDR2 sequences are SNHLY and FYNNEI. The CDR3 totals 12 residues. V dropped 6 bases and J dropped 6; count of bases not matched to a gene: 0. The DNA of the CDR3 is TGTGCCAGCAGGGACAGGGGCAATGAGCAGTTCTTC. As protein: CASRDRGNEQFF.

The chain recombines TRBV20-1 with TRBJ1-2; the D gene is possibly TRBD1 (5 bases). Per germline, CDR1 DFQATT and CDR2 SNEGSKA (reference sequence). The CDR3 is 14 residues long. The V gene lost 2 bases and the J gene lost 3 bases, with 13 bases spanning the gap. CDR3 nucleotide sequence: TGCAGTGCTAGAAGGAGGGGTCCGTACTATGGCTACACCTTC. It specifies CSARRRGPYYGYTF.

The CDR3 is CASSLGVAIYNEQFF. In DNA, the CDR3 is TGTGCCAGCAGCTTAGGGGTAGCGATCTACAATGAGCAGTTCTTC. The chain joins TRBV11-2 to TRBJ2-1, with a possible D match to TRBD2 (5 bases). The V end was cut by 1 base, the J end by 3 bases, with 10 bases between. Germline CDR1 reads SGHAT; CDR2 reads FQNNGV. This CDR3 spans 15 amino acids.

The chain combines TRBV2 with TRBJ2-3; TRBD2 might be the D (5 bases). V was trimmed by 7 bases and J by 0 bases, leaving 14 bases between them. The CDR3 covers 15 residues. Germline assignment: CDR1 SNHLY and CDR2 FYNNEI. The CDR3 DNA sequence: TGTGCCAGCATTCACGGGGAGTCTAGCACAGATACGCAGTATTTT. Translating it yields CASIHGESSTDTQYF.

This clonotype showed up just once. CDR3 sequence (DNA): TGTGCCAGCAGTCGGCCTAGGAGCTCCTACGAGCAGTACTTC. Protein sequence: CASSRPRSSYEQYF. The gene calls are TRBV6-2 or TRBV6-3 and TRBJ2-7, with D hard to call. The CDR3 covers 14 residues. In germline, CDR1 is MNHEY, CDR2 SVGEGT. V lost 5 bases and J 0 bases, leaving 11 bases between the germline ends.

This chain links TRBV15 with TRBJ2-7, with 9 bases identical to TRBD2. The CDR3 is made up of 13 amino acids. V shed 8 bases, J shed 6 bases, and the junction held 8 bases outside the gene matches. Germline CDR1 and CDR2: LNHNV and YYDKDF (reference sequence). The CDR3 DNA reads TGTGCCACCCGTCTAGCGGGAAACGGCGAGCAGTACTTC. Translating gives CATRLAGNGEQYF.

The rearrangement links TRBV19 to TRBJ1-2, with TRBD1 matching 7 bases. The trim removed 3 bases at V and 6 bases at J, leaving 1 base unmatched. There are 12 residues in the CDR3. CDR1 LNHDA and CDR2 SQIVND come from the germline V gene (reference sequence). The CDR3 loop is CASSMTGNGYTF. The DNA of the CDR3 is TGTGCCAGTAGTATGACAGGGAATGGCTACACCTTC.

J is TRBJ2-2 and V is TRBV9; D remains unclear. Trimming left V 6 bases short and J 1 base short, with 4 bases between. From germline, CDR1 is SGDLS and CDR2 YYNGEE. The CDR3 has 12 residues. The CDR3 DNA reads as TGTGCCAGCAAGAAGAACACCGGGGAGCTGTTTTTT. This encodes CASKKNTGELFF.

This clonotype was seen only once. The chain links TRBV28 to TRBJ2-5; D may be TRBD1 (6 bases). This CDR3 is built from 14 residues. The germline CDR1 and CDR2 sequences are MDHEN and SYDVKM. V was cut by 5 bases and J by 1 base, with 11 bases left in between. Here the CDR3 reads CASSDRTFQETQYF. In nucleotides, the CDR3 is TGTGCCAGCAGTGACAGGACTTTCCAAGAGACCCAGTACTTC.

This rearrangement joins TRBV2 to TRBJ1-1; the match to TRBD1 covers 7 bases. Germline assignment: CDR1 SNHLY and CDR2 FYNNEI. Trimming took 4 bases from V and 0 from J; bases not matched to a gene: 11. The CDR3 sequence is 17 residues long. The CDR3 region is CASSVDPGQPMNTEAFF. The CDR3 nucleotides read TGTGCCAGCAGTGTCGACCCGGGACAGCCTATGAACACTGAAGCTTTCTTT.

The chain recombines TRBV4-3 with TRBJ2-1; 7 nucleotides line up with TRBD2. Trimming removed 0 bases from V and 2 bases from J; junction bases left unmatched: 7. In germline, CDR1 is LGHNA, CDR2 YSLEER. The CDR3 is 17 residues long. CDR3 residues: CASSQDQVGGPYNEQFF. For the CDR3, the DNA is TGCGCCAGCAGCCAAGATCAAGTGGGAGGGCCCTACAATGAGCAGTTCTTC.

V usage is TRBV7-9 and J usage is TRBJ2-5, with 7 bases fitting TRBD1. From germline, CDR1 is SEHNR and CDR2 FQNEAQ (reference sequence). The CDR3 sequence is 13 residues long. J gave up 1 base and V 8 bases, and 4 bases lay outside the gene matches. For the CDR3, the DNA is TGTGCCAGCGGGACAGTTCTCCAAGAGACCCAGTACTTC. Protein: CASGTVLQETQYF.

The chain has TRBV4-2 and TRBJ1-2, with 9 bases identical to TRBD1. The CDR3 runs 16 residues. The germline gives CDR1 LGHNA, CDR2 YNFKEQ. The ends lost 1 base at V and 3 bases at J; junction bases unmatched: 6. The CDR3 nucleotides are TGTGCCAGCAGCCAAGTTAGGGACAGGGATGACTATGGCTACACCTTC. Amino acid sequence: CASSQVRDRDDYGYTF.

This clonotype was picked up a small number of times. The CDR3 loop is CASSQDRTGGSTDTQYF. The CDR3 region has the DNA TGTGCCAGCAGCCAAGATAGAACGGGAGGGAGCACAGATACGCAGTATTTT. The chain has TRBV3-1 and TRBJ2-3; 8 bases are shared with TRBD2. The CDR3 length is 17 residues. V lost 0 bases and J lost 0; bases outside the gene matches: 5. Germline V CDR1 and CDR2: LGHDT, YNNKEL (reference sequence).

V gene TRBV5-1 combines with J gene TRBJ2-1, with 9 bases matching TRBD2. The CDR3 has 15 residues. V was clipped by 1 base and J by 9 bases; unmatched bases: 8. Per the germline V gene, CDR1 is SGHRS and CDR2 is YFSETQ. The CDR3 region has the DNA TGCGCCAGCAGCTTGTCGCGGGAGGGCCTGACTGAGCAGTTCTTC. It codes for CASSLSREGLTEQFF. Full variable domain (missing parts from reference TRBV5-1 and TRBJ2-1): KAGVTQTPRYLIKTRGQQVTLSCSPISGHRSVSWYQQTPGQGLQFLFEYFSETQRNKGNFPGRFSGRQFSNSRSEMNVSTLELGDSALYLCASSLSREGLTEQFFGPGTRLTVL.